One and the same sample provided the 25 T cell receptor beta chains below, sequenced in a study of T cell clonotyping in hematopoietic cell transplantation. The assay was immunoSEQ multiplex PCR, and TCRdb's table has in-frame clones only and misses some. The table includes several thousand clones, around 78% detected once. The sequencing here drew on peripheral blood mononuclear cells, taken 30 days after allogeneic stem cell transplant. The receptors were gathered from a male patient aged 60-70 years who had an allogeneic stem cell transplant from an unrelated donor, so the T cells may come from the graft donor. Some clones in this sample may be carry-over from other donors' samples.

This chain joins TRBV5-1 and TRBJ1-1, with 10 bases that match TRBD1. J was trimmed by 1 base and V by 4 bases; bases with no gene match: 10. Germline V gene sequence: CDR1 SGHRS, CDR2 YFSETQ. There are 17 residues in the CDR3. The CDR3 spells CASSPNRDRGRNTEAFF. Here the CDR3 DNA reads TGCGCCAGCAGCCCAAACCGGGACAGGGGAAGGAACACTGAAGCTTTCTTT.

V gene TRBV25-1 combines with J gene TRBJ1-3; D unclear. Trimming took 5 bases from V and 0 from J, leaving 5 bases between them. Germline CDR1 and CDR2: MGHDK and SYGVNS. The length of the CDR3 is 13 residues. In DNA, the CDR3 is TGTGCCAGCAGTTCAAACTCTGGAAACACCATATATTTT. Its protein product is CASSSNSGNTIYF. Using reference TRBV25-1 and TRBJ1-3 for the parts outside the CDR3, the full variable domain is EADIYQTPRYLVIGTGKKITLECSQTMGHDKMYWYQQDPGMELHLIHYSYGVNSTEKGDLSSESTVSRIRTEHFPLTLESARPSHTSQYLCASSSNSGNTIYFGEGSWLTVV.

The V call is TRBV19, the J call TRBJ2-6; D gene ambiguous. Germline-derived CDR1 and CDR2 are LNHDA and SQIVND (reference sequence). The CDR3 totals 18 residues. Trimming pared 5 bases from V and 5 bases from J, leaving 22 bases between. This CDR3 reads CASSGNGKSQSRANVLTF. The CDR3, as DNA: TGTGCCAGTAGTGGTAATGGGAAATCACAAAGTCGGGCCAACGTCCTGACTTTC.

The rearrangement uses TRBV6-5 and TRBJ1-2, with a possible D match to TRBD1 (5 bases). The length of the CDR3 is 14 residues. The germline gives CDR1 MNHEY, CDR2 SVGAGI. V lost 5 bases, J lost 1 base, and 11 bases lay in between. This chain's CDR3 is CASSKGRGNYGYTF. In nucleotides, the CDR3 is TGTGCCAGCAGTAAGGGGCGGGGTAACTATGGCTACACCTTC.

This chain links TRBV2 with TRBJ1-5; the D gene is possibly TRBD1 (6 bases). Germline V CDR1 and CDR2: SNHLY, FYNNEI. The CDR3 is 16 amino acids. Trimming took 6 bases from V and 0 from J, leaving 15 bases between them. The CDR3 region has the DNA TGTGCCAGCAGGTTGACAGGCGTCTATAGCAATCAGCCCCAGCATTTT. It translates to CASRLTGVYSNQPQHF.

The CDR3 sequence: CAWDDQGAPTEAFF. The CDR3 DNA reads TGTGCCTGGGATGATCAGGGGGCGCCCACTGAAGCTTTCTTT. The rearrangement joins TRBV30 to TRBJ1-1; TRBD1 matches 8 bases. The CDR3 has 14 amino acids. Looked up from germline, CDR1 is GTSNPN and CDR2 is SVGIG (reference sequence). The J segment lost 4 bases and the V segment lost 5 bases, leaving 9 bases of the junction unmatched.

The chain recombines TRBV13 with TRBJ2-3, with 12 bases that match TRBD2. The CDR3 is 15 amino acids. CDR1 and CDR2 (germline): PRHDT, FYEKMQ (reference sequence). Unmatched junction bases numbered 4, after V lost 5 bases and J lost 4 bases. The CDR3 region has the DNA TGTGCCAGCAGCCACCTAGCGGGGGGGCCAGATACGCAGTATTTT. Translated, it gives CASSHLAGGPDTQYF.

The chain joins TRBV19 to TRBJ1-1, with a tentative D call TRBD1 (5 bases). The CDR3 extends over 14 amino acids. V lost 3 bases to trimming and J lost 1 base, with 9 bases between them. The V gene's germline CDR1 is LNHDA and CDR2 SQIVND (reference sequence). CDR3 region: CASSITGSNTEAFF. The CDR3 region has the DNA TGTGCCAGTAGTATTACAGGTTCGAACACTGAAGCTTTCTTT. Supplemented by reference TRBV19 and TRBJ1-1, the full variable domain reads DGGITQSPKYLFRKEGQNVTLSCEQNLNHDAMYWYRQDPGQGLRLIYYSQIVNDFQKGDIAEGYSVSREKKESFPLTVTSAQKNPTAFYLCASSITGSNTEAFFGQGTRLTVV.

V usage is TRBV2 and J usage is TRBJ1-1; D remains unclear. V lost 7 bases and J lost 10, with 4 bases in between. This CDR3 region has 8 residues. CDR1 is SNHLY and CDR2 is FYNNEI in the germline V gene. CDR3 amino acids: CASKTAFF. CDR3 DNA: TGTGCCAGCAAGACAGCTTTCTTT.

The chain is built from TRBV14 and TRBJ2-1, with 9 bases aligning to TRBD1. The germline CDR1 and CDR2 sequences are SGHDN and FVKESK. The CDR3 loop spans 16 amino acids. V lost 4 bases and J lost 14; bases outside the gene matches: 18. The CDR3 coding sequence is TGTGCCAGCAGCCGAACTCGGGACAGGGACCACGGGACTAAGTTCTTC. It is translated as CASSRTRDRDHGTKFF.

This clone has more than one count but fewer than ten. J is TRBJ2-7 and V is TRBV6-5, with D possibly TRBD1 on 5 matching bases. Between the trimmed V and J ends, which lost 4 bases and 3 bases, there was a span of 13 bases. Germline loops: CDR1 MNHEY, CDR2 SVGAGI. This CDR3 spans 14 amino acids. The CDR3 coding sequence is TGTGCCAGCAGTTGGCAGGGTAAAATCTACGAGCAGTACTTC. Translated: CASSWQGKIYEQYF.

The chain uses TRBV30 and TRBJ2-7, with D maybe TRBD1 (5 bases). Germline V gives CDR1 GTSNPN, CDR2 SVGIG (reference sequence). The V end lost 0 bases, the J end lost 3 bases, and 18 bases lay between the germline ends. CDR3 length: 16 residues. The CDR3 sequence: CAWSVWFQGQHYEQYF. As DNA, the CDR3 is TGTGCCTGGAGTGTATGGTTTCAGGGCCAACACTACGAGCAGTACTTC.

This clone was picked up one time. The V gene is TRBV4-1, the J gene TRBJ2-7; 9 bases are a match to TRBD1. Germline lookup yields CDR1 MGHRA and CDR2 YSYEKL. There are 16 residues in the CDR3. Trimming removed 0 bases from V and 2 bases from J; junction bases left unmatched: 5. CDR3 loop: CASSQESDRGAYEQYF. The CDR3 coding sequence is TGCGCCAGCAGCCAAGAATCGGACAGGGGTGCCTACGAGCAGTACTTC.

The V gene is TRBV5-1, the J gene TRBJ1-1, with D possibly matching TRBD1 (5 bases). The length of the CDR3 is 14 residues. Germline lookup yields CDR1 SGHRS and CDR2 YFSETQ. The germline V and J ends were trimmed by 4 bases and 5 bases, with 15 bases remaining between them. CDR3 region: CASSTPQVGTEAFF. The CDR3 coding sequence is TGCGCCAGCAGCACCCCACAGGTAGGGACTGAAGCTTTCTTT.

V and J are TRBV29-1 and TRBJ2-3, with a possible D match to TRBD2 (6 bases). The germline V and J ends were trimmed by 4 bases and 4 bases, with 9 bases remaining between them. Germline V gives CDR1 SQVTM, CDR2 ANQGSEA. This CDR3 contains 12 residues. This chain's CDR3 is CSVATGADTQYF. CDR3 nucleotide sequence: TGCAGCGTTGCAACGGGGGCAGATACGCAGTATTTT.

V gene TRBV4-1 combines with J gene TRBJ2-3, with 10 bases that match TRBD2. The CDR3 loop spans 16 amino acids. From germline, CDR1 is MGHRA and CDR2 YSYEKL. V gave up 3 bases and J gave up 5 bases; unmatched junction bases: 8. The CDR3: CASSHISGGAVDTQYF. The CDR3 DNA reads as TGCGCCAGCAGCCATATCAGCGGGGGGGCTGTAGATACGCAGTATTTT.

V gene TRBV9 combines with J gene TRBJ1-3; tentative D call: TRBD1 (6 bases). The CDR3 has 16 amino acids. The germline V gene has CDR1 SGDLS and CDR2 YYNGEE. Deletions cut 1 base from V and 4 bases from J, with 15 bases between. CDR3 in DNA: TGTGCCAGCAGCGTAACGCCCTCAGGGGCAGGAAACACCATATATTTT. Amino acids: CASSVTPSGAGNTIYF.

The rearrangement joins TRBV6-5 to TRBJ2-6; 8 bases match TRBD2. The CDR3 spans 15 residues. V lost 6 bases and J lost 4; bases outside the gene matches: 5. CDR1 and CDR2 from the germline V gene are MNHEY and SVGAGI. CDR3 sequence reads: CASRDGGAGANVLTF. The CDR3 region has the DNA TGTGCCAGCAGAGACGGGGGGGCCGGGGCCAACGTCCTGACTTTC.

The CDR3 reads CASSVVGTGEAFF. The CDR3 nucleotides read TGTGCCAGCAGCGTAGTGGGGACAGGGGAAGCTTTCTTT. The chain uses TRBV9 and TRBJ1-1; 9 bases are shared with TRBD1. From germline, CDR1 is SGDLS and CDR2 YYNGEE. The CDR3 runs to 13 residues. J was trimmed by 8 bases and V by 0 bases; bases with no gene match: 2.

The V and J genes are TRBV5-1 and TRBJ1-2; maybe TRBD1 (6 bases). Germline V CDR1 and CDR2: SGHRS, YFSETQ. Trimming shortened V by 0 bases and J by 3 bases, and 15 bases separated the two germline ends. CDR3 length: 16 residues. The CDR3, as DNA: TGCGCCAGCAGCTTGGATTCACGGCCAGGGGACTATGGCTACACCTTC. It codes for CASSLDSRPGDYGYTF.

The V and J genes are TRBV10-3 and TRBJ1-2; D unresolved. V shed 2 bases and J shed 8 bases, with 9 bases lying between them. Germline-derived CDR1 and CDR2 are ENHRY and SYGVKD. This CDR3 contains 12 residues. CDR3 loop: CAISETAVGYTF. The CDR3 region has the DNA TGTGCCATCAGTGAGACCGCCGTCGGCTACACCTTC.

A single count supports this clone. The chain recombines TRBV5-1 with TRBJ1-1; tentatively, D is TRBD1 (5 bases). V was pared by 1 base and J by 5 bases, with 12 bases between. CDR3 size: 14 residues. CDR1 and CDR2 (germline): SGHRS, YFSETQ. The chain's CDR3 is CASSLFQGATEAFF. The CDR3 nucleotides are TGCGCCAGCAGCTTGTTCCAGGGAGCGACTGAAGCTTTCTTT. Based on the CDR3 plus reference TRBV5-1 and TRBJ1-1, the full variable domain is KAGVTQTPRYLIKTRGQQVTLSCSPISGHRSVSWYQQTPGQGLQFLFEYFSETQRNKGNFPGRFSGRQFSNSRSEMNVSTLELGDSALYLCASSLFQGATEAFFGQGTRLTVV.

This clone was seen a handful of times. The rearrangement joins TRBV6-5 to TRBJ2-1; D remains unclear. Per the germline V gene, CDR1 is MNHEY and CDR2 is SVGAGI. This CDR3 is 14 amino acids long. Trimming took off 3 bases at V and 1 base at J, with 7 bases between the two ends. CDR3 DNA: TGTGCCAGCAGTTATGTCCCTTCCTACAATGAGCAGTTCTTC. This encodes CASSYVPSYNEQFF.

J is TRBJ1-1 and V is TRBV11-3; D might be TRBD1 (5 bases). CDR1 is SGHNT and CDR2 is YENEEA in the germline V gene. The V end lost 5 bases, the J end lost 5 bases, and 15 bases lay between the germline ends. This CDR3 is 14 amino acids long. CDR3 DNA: TGTGCCAGCAGCCCCTTAATTGGGGGGACTGAAGCTTTCTTT. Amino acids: CASSPLIGGTEAFF.

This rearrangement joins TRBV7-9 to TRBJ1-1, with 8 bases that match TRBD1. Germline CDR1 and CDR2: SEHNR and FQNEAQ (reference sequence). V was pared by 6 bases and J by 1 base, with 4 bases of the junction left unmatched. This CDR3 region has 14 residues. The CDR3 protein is CASSDRGGNTEAFF. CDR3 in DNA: TGTGCCAGCAGTGACAGGGGAGGGAACACTGAAGCTTTCTTT.